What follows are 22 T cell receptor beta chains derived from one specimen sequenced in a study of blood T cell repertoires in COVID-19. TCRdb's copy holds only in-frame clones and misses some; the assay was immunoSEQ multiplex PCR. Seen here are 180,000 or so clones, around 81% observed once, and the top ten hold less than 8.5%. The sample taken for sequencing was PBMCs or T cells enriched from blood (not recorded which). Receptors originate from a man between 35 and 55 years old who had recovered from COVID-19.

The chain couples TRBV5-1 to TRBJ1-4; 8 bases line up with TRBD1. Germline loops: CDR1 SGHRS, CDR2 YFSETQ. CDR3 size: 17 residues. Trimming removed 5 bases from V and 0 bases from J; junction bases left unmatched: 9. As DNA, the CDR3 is TGCGCCAGCAGTACCCCGGGACAGGATACAACTAATGAAAAACTGTTTTTT. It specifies CASSTPGQDTTNEKLFF.

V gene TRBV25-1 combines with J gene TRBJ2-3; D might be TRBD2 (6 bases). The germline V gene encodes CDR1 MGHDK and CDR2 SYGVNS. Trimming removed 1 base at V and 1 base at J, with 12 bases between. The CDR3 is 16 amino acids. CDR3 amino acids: CASSEWGELRTDTQYF. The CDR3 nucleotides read TGTGCCAGCAGTGAATGGGGGGAGCTTCGCACAGATACGCAGTATTTT.

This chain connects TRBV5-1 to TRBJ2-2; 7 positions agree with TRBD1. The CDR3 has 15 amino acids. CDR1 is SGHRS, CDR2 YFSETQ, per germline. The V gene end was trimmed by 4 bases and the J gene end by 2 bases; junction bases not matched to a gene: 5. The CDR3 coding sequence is TGCGCCAGCAGCCCCCGACAGGGAAACACCGGGGAGCTGTTTTTT. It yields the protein CASSPRQGNTGELFF.

CDR3 residues: CASSMARGYEQYF. CDR3 nucleotides: TGTGCCAGCAGTATGGCCCGAGGGTACGAGCAGTACTTC. This chain uses TRBV12-3 or TRBV12-4 with TRBJ2-7, with a tentative D call TRBD2 (5 bases). The V gene lost 5 bases and the J gene lost 4 bases, with 12 bases spanning the gap. The CDR3 consists of 13 residues.

Here the CDR3 reads CASSKDPAGGWETQYF. The CDR3 DNA reads as TGTGCCAGTAGTAAAGACCCAGCGGGGGGGTGGGAGACCCAGTACTTC. This chain links TRBV19 with TRBJ2-5, with 10 nucleotides matching TRBD2. CDR1 is LNHDA and CDR2 is SQIVND in the germline V gene (reference sequence). The CDR3 runs to 16 residues. V dropped 4 bases and J dropped 5; count of bases not matched to a gene: 10.

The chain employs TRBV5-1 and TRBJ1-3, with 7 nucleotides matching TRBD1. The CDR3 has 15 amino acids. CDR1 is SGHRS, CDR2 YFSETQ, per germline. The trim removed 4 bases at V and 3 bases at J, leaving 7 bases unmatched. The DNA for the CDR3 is TGCGCCAGCAGCCCGCAGGGGGTAAATGGAAACACCATATATTTT. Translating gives CASSPQGVNGNTIYF.

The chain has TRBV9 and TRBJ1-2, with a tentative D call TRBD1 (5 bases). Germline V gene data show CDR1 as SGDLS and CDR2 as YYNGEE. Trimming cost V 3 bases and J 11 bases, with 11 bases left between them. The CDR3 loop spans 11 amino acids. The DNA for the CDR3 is TGTGCCAGCAGCGGCGGGGGAGTATACACCTTC. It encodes CASSGGGVYTF.

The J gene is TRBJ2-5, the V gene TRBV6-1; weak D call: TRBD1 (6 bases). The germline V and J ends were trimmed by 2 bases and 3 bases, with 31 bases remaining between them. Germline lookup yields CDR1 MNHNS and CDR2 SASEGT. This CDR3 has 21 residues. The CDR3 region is CASSEWTKNPTRGGLKETQYF. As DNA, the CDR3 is TGTGCCAGCAGTGAATGGACCAAGAACCCTACCAGGGGCGGATTAAAAGAGACCCAGTACTTC.

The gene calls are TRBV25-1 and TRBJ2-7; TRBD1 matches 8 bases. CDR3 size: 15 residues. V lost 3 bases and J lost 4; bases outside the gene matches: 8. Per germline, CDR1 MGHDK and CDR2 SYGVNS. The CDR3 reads CASSDPGTGLYEQYF. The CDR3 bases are TGTGCCAGCAGTGATCCCGGGACAGGTCTTTACGAGCAGTACTTC.

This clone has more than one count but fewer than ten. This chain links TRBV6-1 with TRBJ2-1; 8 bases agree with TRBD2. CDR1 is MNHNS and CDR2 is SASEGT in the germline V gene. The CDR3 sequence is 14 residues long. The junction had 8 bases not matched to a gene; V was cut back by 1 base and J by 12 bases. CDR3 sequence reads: CASSEGTSWSWQFF. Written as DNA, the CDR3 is TGTGCCAGCAGTGAAGGGACTAGCTGGTCTTGGCAGTTCTTC.

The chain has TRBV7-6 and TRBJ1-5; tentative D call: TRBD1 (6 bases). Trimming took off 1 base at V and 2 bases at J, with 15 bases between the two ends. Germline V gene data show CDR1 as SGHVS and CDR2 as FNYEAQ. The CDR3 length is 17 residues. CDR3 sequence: CASSLEAGEFGNQPQHF. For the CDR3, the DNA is TGTGCCAGCAGCTTAGAGGCAGGGGAATTTGGCAATCAGCCCCAGCATTTT.

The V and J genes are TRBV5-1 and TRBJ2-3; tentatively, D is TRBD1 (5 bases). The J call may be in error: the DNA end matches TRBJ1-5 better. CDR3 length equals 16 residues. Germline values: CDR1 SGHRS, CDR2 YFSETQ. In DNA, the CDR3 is TGCGCCAGCAGCTCCGGTCTAGCGGGGGAGGAGATACGCCAGCATTTT. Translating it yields CASSSGLAGEEIRQHF.

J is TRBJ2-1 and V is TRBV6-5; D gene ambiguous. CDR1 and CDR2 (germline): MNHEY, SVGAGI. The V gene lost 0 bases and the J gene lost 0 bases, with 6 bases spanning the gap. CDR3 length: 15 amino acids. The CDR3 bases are TGTGCCAGCAGTTACTCTCAGGTCTCCTACAATGAGCAGTTCTTC. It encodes CASSYSQVSYNEQFF.

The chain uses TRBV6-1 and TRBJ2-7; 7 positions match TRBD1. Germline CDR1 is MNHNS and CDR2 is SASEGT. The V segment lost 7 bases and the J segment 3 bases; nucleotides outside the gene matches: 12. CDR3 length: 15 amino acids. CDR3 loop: CASINEGAPGYEQYF. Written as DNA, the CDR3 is TGTGCCAGCATCAACGAGGGGGCCCCGGGCTACGAGCAGTACTTC.

The CDR3 region has the DNA TGTGCCAGCAGCTTAACTCTCGGACTAGCGGGGGGGCCGGCTTCAGATACGCAGTATTTT. It codes for CASSLTLGLAGGPASDTQYF. The gene calls are TRBV7-3 and TRBJ2-3; 15 bases agree with TRBD2. Germline trimming cut 0 bases from V and 4 bases from J; bases unmatched to any gene: 11. This CDR3 is built from 20 residues. From germline, CDR1 is SGHTA and CDR2 FQGTGA.

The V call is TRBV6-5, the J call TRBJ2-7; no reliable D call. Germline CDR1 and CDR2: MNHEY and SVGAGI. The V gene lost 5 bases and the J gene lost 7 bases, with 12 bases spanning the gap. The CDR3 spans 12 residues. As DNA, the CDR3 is TGTGCCAGCAGTCGTCCTTCCCGGGAGCAGTACTTC. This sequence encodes CASSRPSREQYF.

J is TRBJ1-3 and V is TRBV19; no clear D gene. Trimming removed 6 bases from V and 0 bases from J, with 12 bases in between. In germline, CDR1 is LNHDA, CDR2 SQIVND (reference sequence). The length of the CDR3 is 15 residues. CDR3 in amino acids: CASSSDWSSGNTIYF. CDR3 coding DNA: TGTGCCAGTAGCAGCGACTGGAGCTCTGGAAACACCATATATTTT.

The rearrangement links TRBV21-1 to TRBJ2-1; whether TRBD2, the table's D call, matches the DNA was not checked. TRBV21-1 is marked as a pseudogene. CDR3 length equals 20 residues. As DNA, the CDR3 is TGTGCCAGCAGCATCAGCGGCCTAGCGGGGGGCCAAAACTCCTACAATGAGCAGTTCTTC. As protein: CASSISGLAGGQNSYNEQFF.

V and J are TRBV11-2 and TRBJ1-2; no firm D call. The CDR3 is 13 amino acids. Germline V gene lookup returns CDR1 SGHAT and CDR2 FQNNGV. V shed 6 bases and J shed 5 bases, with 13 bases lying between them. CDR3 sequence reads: CASSEGLLYGYTF. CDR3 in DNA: TGTGCCAGCAGTGAGGGTTTACTTTATGGCTACACCTTC.

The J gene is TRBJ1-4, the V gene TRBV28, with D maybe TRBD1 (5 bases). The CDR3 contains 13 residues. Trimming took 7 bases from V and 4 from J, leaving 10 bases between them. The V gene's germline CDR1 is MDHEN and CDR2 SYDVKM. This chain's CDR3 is CASNIGGNEKLFF. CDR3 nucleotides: TGTGCCAGCAACATCGGGGGTAATGAAAAACTGTTTTTT. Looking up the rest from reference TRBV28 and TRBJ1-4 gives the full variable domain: DVKVTQSSRYLVKRTGEKVFLECVQDMDHENMFWYRQDPGLGLRLIYFSYDVKMKEKGDIPEGYSVSREKKERFSLILESASTNQTSMYLCASNIGGNEKLFFGSGTQLSVL.

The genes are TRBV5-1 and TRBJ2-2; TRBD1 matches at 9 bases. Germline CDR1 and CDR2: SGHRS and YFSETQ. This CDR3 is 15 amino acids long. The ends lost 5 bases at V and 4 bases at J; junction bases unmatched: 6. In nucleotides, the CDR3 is TGCGCCAGCAGGTTAGGACAGGGGATCACCGGGGAGCTGTTTTTT. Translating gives CASRLGQGITGELFF.

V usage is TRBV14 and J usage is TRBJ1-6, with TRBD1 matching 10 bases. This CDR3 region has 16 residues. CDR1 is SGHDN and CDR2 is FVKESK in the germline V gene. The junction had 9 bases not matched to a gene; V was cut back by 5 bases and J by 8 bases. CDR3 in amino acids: CASSARQGAMYSPLHF. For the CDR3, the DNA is TGTGCCAGCAGCGCCCGACAGGGGGCTATGTATTCACCCCTCCACTTT.